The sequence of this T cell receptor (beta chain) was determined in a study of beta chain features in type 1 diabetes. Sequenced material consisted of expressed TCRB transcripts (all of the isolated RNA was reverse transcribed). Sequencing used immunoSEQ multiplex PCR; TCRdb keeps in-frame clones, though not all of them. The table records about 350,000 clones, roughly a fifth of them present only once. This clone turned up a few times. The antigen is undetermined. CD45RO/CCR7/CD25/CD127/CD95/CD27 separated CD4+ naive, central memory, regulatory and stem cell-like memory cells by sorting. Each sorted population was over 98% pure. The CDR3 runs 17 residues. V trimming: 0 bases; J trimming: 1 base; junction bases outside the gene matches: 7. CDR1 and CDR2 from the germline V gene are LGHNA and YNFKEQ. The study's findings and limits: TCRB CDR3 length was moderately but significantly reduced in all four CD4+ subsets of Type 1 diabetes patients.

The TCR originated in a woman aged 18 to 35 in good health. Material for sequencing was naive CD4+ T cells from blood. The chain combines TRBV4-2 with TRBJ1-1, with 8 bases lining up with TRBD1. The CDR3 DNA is TGTGCCAGCAGCCAAGATAAGGCCGGACAGGGGAACACTGAAGCTTTCTTT. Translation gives CASSQDKAGQGNTEAFF.